The 10 T cell receptor beta chains in this list originate from one sample, sequenced in a study of T-cell reconstitution after alpha-beta-depleted transplantation in children. Unique molecular identifiers were incorporated into the prepared TCRbeta library. TCRdb called the PCR reads again in MiXCR, with one record for every CDR3 protein. Of some 290,000 distinct CDR3 sequences in the sample, around 25% were seen once. The input for sequencing was PBMCs, mostly from graft donor cells, taken 180 days after TCRalphabeta/CD19-depleted stem cell transplant. These receptors all come from a male patient younger than 18 who had a stem cell transplant for acute lymphoblastic leukemia, so the T cells may come from the graft donor.

In DNA form, the CDR3 reads TGTGCCAGCTCACCGGGGGGAAGACCGGAGACCCAGTACTTC. Its translation is CASSPGGRPETQYF. The chain uses TRBV18 and TRBJ2-5, with a tentative D call TRBD2 (6 bases). CDR1 is KGHSH and CDR2 is LQKENI in the germline V gene. The V end was cut by 3 bases, the J end by 5 bases, with 13 bases between. There are 14 residues in the CDR3.

In regard to this clonotype: A much larger clone differs from this one at a single base, so this may be a read error. The chain joins TRBV7-6 to TRBJ1-1; 7 nucleotides match TRBD1. The germline V gene has CDR1 SGHVS and CDR2 FNYEAQ. The CDR3 is 14 amino acids. The ends lost 7 bases at V and 5 bases at J; junction bases unmatched: 10. CDR3: CASTPYRGGTEAFF. CDR3 in DNA: TGTGCCAGCACCCCCTACAGGGGAGGTACTGAAGCTTTCTTT.

This clonotype appeared many times. The chain combines TRBV5-1 with TRBJ1-2; 8 nucleotides line up with TRBD1. J was trimmed by 7 bases and V by 4 bases; bases with no gene match: 9. This CDR3 has 14 amino acids. Germline V gene data show CDR1 as SGHRS and CDR2 as YFSETQ. The CDR3 sequence: CASSPDRGRRGYTF. The CDR3 coding sequence is TGCGCCAGCAGCCCTGACAGGGGTCGTCGTGGCTACACCTTC.

The V and J genes are TRBV18 and TRBJ2-7; D remains unclear. This CDR3 spans 15 amino acids. The germline V and J ends were trimmed by 2 bases and 3 bases, with 14 bases remaining between them. Looked up from germline, CDR1 is KGHSH and CDR2 is LQKENI. CDR3 bases: TGTGCCAGCTCACCAGGCGTCGTTCCCTACTACGAGCAGTACTTC. It is translated as CASSPGVVPYYEQYF.

This clonotype was seen a handful of times. The rearrangement links TRBV29-1 to TRBJ2-7; D perhaps matches TRBD2 (5 bases). This CDR3 is 14 amino acids long. Trimming shortened V by 4 bases and J by 5 bases, and 18 bases separated the two germline ends. Germline V gene sequence: CDR1 SQVTM, CDR2 ANQGSEA. CDR3 residues: CSVVRGAPRNEQYF. The CDR3 bases are TGCAGCGTTGTACGGGGAGCGCCTCGAAACGAGCAGTACTTC.

This clonotype was found many times. This rearrangement joins TRBV12-3 or TRBV12-4 to TRBJ2-7; a possible D gene is TRBD1 (5 bases). This CDR3 has 14 residues. V was pared by 4 bases and J by 0 bases, with 10 bases between. CDR3 protein: CASSSAGISYEQYF. CDR3 DNA: TGTGCCAGCAGTTCCGCAGGGATCTCCTACGAGCAGTACTTC.

The V and J genes are TRBV5-1 and TRBJ2-1, with 10 positions matching TRBD2. CDR1 and CDR2 from the germline V gene are SGHRS and YFSETQ. V gave up 4 bases and J gave up 4 bases; unmatched junction bases: 17. The length of the CDR3 is 19 residues. The CDR3 coding sequence is TGCGCCAGCAGCCCTTGGTCCTGGCTAGCGGGAGATGGATACAATGAGCAGTTCTTC. It translates to CASSPWSWLAGDGYNEQFF.

V and J are TRBV5-1 and TRBJ2-7; 10 bases line up with TRBD2. J was trimmed by 2 bases and V by 0 bases; bases with no gene match: 11. The length of the CDR3 is 18 residues. CDR1 SGHRS and CDR2 YFSETQ come from the germline V gene. The CDR3 coding sequence is TGCGCCAGCAGCTTGGGAGCGTCACTCCTAGCGGGAGCCTACGAGCAGTACTTC. Residues: CASSLGASLLAGAYEQYF.

This sequence joins TRBV5-1 and TRBJ2-7; D is perhaps TRBD2 (5 bases). The CDR3 spans 13 residues. Trimming pared 3 bases from V and 3 bases from J, leaving 10 bases between. Per the germline V gene, CDR1 is SGHRS and CDR2 is YFSETQ. The DNA of the CDR3 is TGCGCCAGCAGCTACCTACTAGACTACGAGCAGTACTTC. Its translation: CASSYLLDYEQYF.

V usage is TRBV7-9 and J usage is TRBJ2-1; TRBD1 matches at 8 bases. Germline CDR1 is SEHNR and CDR2 is FQNEAQ (reference sequence). The CDR3 length is 17 residues. V lost 5 bases, J lost 0 bases, and 9 bases stayed unmatched. CDR3 sequence reads: CASSTVGQELSYNEQFF. CDR3 bases: TGTGCCAGCAGCACCGTGGGACAGGAGCTCTCCTACAATGAGCAGTTCTTC.